This passage covers 26 T cell receptor beta chains from one sample sequenced in a study of shared clonotypes between healthy human individuals. TCRdb's table, derived via immunoSEQ multiplex PCR, lists solely in-frame clones and lacks some. Seen here are hundreds of thousands of clones, around 79% observed once, and the top ten hold 10%. Sequenced material: memory CD4+ T cells sorted from blood. Noted subset: CD45RA-negative fraction. The receptor set was obtained from a man between 25 and 39 years old in good health.

This clone occurred a few times. The rearrangement links TRBV4-3 to TRBJ2-2, with TRBD2 matching 7 bases. Germline V gives CDR1 LGHNA, CDR2 YSLEER. The CDR3 spans 15 residues. J lost 2 bases, V lost 4 bases, and 4 bases had no gene match. For the CDR3, the DNA is TGCGCCAGCAGCCGGGACTACCAAAACACCGGGGAGCTGTTTTTT. Amino acid sequence: CASSRDYQNTGELFF.

The chain joins TRBV10-1 to TRBJ2-1, with D perhaps TRBD1 (6 bases). Germline loops: CDR1 WNHNN, CDR2 SYGVQD (reference sequence). The ends were cut back, 2 bases at V and 15 bases at J, with 23 bases in the middle. The CDR3 runs to 15 residues. The CDR3 coding sequence is TGCGCCAGCAGTGAGGAACAAATCCGCAGGGGCTTGGGGTTCTTC. Amino acid sequence: CASSEEQIRRGLGFF.

This chain joins TRBV5-1 and TRBJ2-1; the match to TRBD2 covers 13 bases. This CDR3 is 18 amino acids long. Germline lookup yields CDR1 SGHRS and CDR2 YFSETQ. The junction had 9 bases not matched to a gene; V was cut back by 1 base and J by 5 bases. The CDR3 DNA reads TGCGCCAGCAGCTTGCTGGGACTAGCGGGAAACATCCACAATGAGCAGTTCTTC. Translating it yields CASSLLGLAGNIHNEQFF.

The chain is built from TRBV7-6 and TRBJ2-1, with D possibly being TRBD1 (5 bases). The germline V and J ends were trimmed by 6 bases and 1 base, with 7 bases remaining between them. CDR1 SGHVS and CDR2 FNYEAQ come from the germline V gene. The CDR3 totals 13 residues. CDR3 coding DNA: TGTGCCAGCAGAGGGGCTTCCTACAATGAGCAGTTCTTC. Residues: CASRGASYNEQFF.

This clone was found a few times. The chain has TRBV19 and TRBJ1-5, with a tentative D call TRBD1 (5 bases). CDR3 length equals 17 residues. Trimming took off 4 bases at V and 0 bases at J, with 16 bases between the two ends. Germline CDR1 LNHDA, CDR2 SQIVND (reference sequence). The CDR3 reads CASSRRQSPTSNQPQHF. The CDR3 coding sequence is TGTGCCAGTAGTAGGCGACAGAGCCCCACTAGCAATCAGCCCCAGCATTTT.

The chain employs TRBV7-2 and TRBJ1-4, with D perhaps matching TRBD1 (6 bases). V lost 2 bases to trimming and J lost 7 bases, with 14 bases between them. Germline lookup yields CDR1 SGHTA and CDR2 FQGNSA. This CDR3 comprises 15 residues. CDR3 sequence: CASSLTGTKGEKLFF. The CDR3 DNA reads as TGTGCCAGCAGCTTAACCGGGACAAAGGGTGAAAAACTGTTTTTT.

The J gene is TRBJ2-7, the V gene TRBV29-1; D perhaps matches TRBD1 (5 bases). Germline-derived CDR1 and CDR2 are SQVTM and ANQGSEA. V was pared by 7 bases and J by 2 bases, with 9 bases between. This CDR3 region has 11 residues. This CDR3 is CSAQGTYEQYF. DNA for the CDR3: TGCAGCGCTCAGGGAACCTACGAGCAGTACTTC.

The gene calls are TRBV6-6 and TRBJ1-6; 7 bases align to TRBD1. This CDR3 has 15 residues. In germline, CDR1 is MNHNY, CDR2 SVGAGI (reference sequence). Unmatched junction bases numbered 8, after V lost 2 bases and J lost 10 bases. DNA of the CDR3: TGTGCCAGCAGTTACCCCCGACAGGGCGAATCACCCCTCCACTTT. It translates to CASSYPRQGESPLHF.

The chain is built from TRBV5-1 and TRBJ2-1; TRBD2 is a possible D gene (6 bases). In germline, CDR1 is SGHRS, CDR2 YFSETQ. The CDR3 is made up of 14 amino acids. Trimming took off 3 bases at V and 5 bases at J, with 12 bases between the two ends. The CDR3 is CASSWEDAHNEQFF. The CDR3, as DNA: TGCGCCAGCAGCTGGGAGGATGCTCACAATGAGCAGTTCTTC.

This clone was counted a single time. CDR3 nucleotide sequence: TGTGCCAGCAGCTTAGTTGTTAGCGGCTCCTCGGGAGAGACCCAGTACTTC. Translating it yields CASSLVVSGSSGETQYF. The gene calls are TRBV13 and TRBJ2-5; a possible D gene is TRBD2 (6 bases). V shed 1 base and J shed 4 bases, with 19 bases lying between them. Germline V CDR1 and CDR2: PRHDT, FYEKMQ (reference sequence). This CDR3 has 17 amino acids.

This chain joins TRBV7-8 and TRBJ2-1; 11 bases align to TRBD2. This CDR3 region has 15 residues. Germline CDR1 and CDR2: SGHVS and FQNEAQ. V dropped 4 bases and J dropped 4; count of bases not matched to a gene: 3. The CDR3 sequence is CASSSRTSGYNEQFF. The CDR3 DNA reads TGTGCCAGCAGCTCCCGGACTAGCGGGTACAATGAGCAGTTCTTC. Drawing the rest from reference TRBV7-8 and TRBJ2-1, the complete variable domain is GAGVSQSPRYKVAKRGQDVALRCDPISGHVSLFWYQQALGQGPEFLTYFQNEAQLDKSGLPSDRFFAERPEGSVSTLKIQRTQQEDSAVYLCASSSRTSGYNEQFFGPGTRLTVL.

The V gene is TRBV18, the J gene TRBJ2-3, with TRBD1 identical over 8 bases. The CDR3 covers 14 residues. Per germline, CDR1 KGHSH and CDR2 LQKENI. Germline trimming cut 5 bases from V and 10 bases from J; bases unmatched to any gene: 11. CDR3 nucleotide sequence: TGTGCCAGCTCAAAACAGGGGGAGCCAGGGGCGCAGTATTTT. This gives the protein CASSKQGEPGAQYF.

The chain employs TRBV29-1 and TRBJ2-7; 9 bases match TRBD1. The CDR3 contains 13 residues. Trimming cost V 6 bases and J 6 bases; bases outside gene matches: 9. Germline V gene lookup returns CDR1 SQVTM and CDR2 ANQGSEA. The CDR3 spells CSVSGQGSPEQYF. CDR3 DNA sequence: TGCAGCGTATCGGGACAGGGATCTCCCGAGCAGTACTTC.

The rearrangement links TRBV29-1 to TRBJ2-5; D unresolved. The DNA end lines up better with TRBJ2-7; the J call may be wrong. CDR1 SQVTM and CDR2 ANQGSEA come from the germline V gene. CDR3 length: 13 residues. Written as DNA, the CDR3 is TGCAGCGTTGGCCCCCTTGGGGCCTACGAGCAGTACTTC. Its protein product is CSVGPLGAYEQYF.

The chain links TRBV5-6 to TRBJ2-3, with 8 bases identical to TRBD2. The CDR3 is 16 residues long. Germline loops: CDR1 SGHDT, CDR2 YYEEEE. The V gene end was trimmed by 2 bases and the J gene end by 0 bases; junction bases not matched to a gene: 5. The CDR3 spells CASSFTSGGSTDTQYF. DNA of the CDR3: TGTGCCAGCAGCTTCACCAGCGGGGGAAGCACAGATACGCAGTATTTT.

The chain carries TRBV19 and TRBJ2-3; D not resolved. The germline V gene has CDR1 LNHDA and CDR2 SQIVND (reference sequence). V lost 7 bases and J 3 bases, leaving 14 bases between the germline ends. The CDR3 consists of 14 residues. CDR3 residues: CASTETAQTDTQYF. The DNA for the CDR3 is TGTGCCAGTACCGAAACCGCGCAGACAGATACGCAGTATTTT.

J is TRBJ1-2 and V is TRBV29-1; tentatively, D is TRBD1 (6 bases). The CDR3 runs 11 residues. Germline CDR1 reads SQVTM; CDR2 reads ANQGSEA. Trimming left V 7 bases short and J 6 bases short, with 12 bases between. The CDR3 DNA reads TGCAGCGCAACGACAGGCGATGGCTACACCTTC. Protein: CSATTGDGYTF.

The chain has TRBV2 and TRBJ2-7, with D hard to call. The V gene lost 8 bases and the J gene lost 3 bases, with 17 bases spanning the gap. CDR1 and CDR2 from the germline V gene are SNHLY and FYNNEI. CDR3 length: 14 amino acids. DNA for the CDR3: TGTGCCAGCGGATCTTCGGTAAGGGACTACGAGCAGTACTTC. It specifies CASGSSVRDYEQYF. The variable domain in full, completed from reference TRBV2 and TRBJ2-7, reads EPEVTQTPSHQVTQMGQEVILRCVPISNHLYFYWYRQILGQKVEFLVSFYNNEISEKSEIFDDQFSVERPDGSNFTLKIRSTKLEDSAMYFCASGSSVRDYEQYFGPGTRLTVT.

The rearrangement links TRBV20-1 to TRBJ2-5; unclear D gene. Germline loops: CDR1 DFQATT, CDR2 SNEGSKA (reference sequence). The CDR3 sequence is 10 residues long. The V end lost 1 base, the J end lost 5 bases, and 2 bases lay between the germline ends. DNA of the CDR3: TGCAGTGCTAGAGGGGAGACCCAGTACTTC. This sequence encodes CSARGETQYF.

The chain links TRBV18 to TRBJ2-7; tentatively, D is TRBD2 (5 bases). CDR1 is KGHSH and CDR2 is LQKENI in the germline V gene. The ends were cut back, 6 bases at V and 6 bases at J, with 15 bases in the middle. The CDR3 covers 13 residues. CDR3 coding DNA: TGTGCCAGCTCGGTCACGGGGTGGTCCGAGCAGTACTTC. It encodes CASSVTGWSEQYF.

The V and J genes are TRBV15 and TRBJ2-3, with D possibly TRBD1 on 5 matching bases. CDR3 length: 16 residues. Germline V CDR1 and CDR2: LNHNV, YYDKDF (reference sequence). With 0 bases removed from V and 6 bases from J, the gap between germline ends came to 16 bases. The CDR3, as DNA: TGTGCCACCAGCAGAGATAGGGGAATCGGTTCCGATACGCAGTATTTT. Amino acid sequence: CATSRDRGIGSDTQYF.

The chain uses TRBV7-9 and TRBJ2-7; 7 nucleotides match TRBD1. The CDR3 sequence is 16 residues long. V shed 1 base, J shed 3 bases, and the junction held 9 bases outside the gene matches. Germline loops: CDR1 SEHNR, CDR2 FQNEAQ (reference sequence). The CDR3 is CASSLDGWDRDYEQYF. The CDR3 DNA follows: TGTGCCAGCAGCTTAGACGGCTGGGACAGAGACTACGAGCAGTACTTC.

This clone was found once. This chain connects TRBV10-2 to TRBJ2-6; perhaps D is TRBD1 or TRBD2 (5 bases each). The CDR3 has 13 amino acids. The germline V gene has CDR1 WSHSY and CDR2 SAAADI. The V end was cut by 10 bases, the J end by 6 bases, with 13 bases between. CDR3 sequence (DNA): TGCGCCACCACGGGGCAGGAGGCCAACGTCCTGACTTTC. Its translation: CATTGQEANVLTF.

The rearrangement joins TRBV12-5 to TRBJ2-5, with D possibly being TRBD2 (6 bases). The germline gives CDR1 LGHNT, CDR2 FRNRAP. There are 12 residues in the CDR3. V shed 7 bases and J shed 3 bases, with 9 bases lying between them. CDR3: CASAEREETQYF. Written as DNA, the CDR3 is TGTGCTAGTGCCGAGCGGGAAGAGACCCAGTACTTC. The whole variable domain, remainder taken from reference TRBV12-5 and TRBJ2-5, is DARVTQTPRHKVTEMGQEVTMRCQPILGHNTVFWYRQTMMQGLELLAYFRNRAPLDDSGMPKDRFSAEMPDATLATLKIQPSEPRDSAVYFCASAEREETQYFGPGTRLLVL.

V usage is TRBV2 and J usage is TRBJ2-3, with 10 bases that match TRBD2. Germline CDR1 and CDR2: SNHLY and FYNNEI. J was trimmed by 2 bases and V by 8 bases; bases with no gene match: 1. This CDR3 has 13 residues. DNA for the CDR3: TGTGCCAGCGGACTAGCGGACACAGATACGCAGTATTTT. It yields the protein CASGLADTDTQYF.

On this clone: Other DNA sequences of this sample code for an identical CDR3. The V gene is TRBV5-1, the J gene TRBJ2-5; possible D gene TRBD1, 6 bases. The germline V gene has CDR1 SGHRS and CDR2 YFSETQ. V was cut by 2 bases and J by 1 base, with 9 bases left in between. This CDR3 has 14 residues. CDR3 coding DNA: TGCGCCAGCAGCTTATCAGGGGTCCAAGAGACCCAGTACTTC. It is translated as CASSLSGVQETQYF.